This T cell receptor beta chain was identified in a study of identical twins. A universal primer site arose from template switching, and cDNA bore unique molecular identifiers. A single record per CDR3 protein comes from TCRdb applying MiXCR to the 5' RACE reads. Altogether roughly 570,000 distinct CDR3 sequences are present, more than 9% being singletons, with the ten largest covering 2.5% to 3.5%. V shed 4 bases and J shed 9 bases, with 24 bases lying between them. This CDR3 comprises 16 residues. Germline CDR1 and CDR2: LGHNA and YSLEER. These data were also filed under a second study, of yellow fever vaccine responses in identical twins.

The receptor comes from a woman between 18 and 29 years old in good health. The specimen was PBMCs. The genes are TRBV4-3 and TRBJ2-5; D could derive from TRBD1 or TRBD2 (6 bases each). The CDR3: CASSRLPGQTSGAQYF. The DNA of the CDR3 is TGCGCCAGCAGCCGATTACCGGGACAAACTTCGGGGGCCCAGTACTTC.